A selection of T cell receptor beta chains follows, all from one sample in a study of CXCR4 blockade with PD-1 therapy in pancreatic cancer. Some clones are missing from TCRdb's copy, which holds only in-frame ones; the method was immunoSEQ multiplex PCR. This table has thousands of clones, 40% appearing once. The material sequenced was tumor tissue. These TCRs come from a human donor with pancreatic ductal adenocarcinoma. CDR3s include the opening cysteine and the closing phenylalanine or tryptophan. Each record gives: V gene, D gene, J gene, CDR3 DNA, CDR3 protein. D genes are given only for firm matches.

>TRBV25-1|NA|TRBJ2-3
TGTGCCAGCAGTGATGGTAACGGAGATACGCAGTATTTT
CASSDGNGDTQYF
>TRBV19|NA|TRBJ2-5
TGTGCCAGTAGTACGGAAGAGACCCAGTACTTC
CASSTEETQYF
>TRBV6-8|TRBD2|TRBJ2-1
TGTGCCATCAGGAGGGGACTAGCGGGAGGGTCTGGGGATGAGCAGTTCTTC
CAIRRGLAGGSGDEQFF
>TRBV25-1|NA|TRBJ1-5
TGTGCCAGCAGTGATTTCGGGGGCAATCAGCCCCAGCATTTT
CASSDFGGNQPQHF
>TRBV6-8|NA|TRBJ1-1
TGTGCCAGCAGTTACTTTAGAGCAGGTCAATACACTGAAGCTTTCTTT
CASSYFRAGQYTEAFF